A selection of T cell receptor beta chains follows, all from one sample in a study of control samples from healthy donors and cancer patients. Profiled with immunoSEQ multiplex PCR; TCRdb holds only in-frame clones, not every one. The table has some 71,000 clones, about nine tenths seen once; the top ten hold around 1.3%. The specimen was PBMCs. The receptors shown here come from a woman aged 45-59 years with colorectal cancer. CDR3s include the opening cysteine and the closing phenylalanine or tryptophan. D genes are given only for firm matches. A row's size may be missing; if present it is once, few, many or a size class.

j_gene: TRBJ1-3
d_gene: .
abundance: .
v_gene: TRBV5-1
CDR3aa: CASSPTLTAELSGNTIYF
CDR3nt: TGCGCCAGCAGCCCTACTCTGACAGCTGAGCTGTCTGGAAACACCATATATTTT

j_gene: TRBJ2-7
d_gene: .
abundance: .
v_gene: TRBV5-4
CDR3aa: CASSLKGGAEQYF
CDR3nt: TGTGCCAGCAGCTTAAAGGGGGGGGCCGAGCAGTACTTC

j_gene: TRBJ2-1
d_gene: .
abundance: .
v_gene: TRBV12-2
CDR3aa: CASRLTEGTSGRAGIPNEQFF
CDR3nt: TGTGCAAGTCGCTTAACCGAAGGGACTAGCGGGAGGGCCGGGATTCCTAATGAGCAGTTCTTC

j_gene: TRBJ2-7
d_gene: .
abundance: .
v_gene: TRBV5-6
CDR3aa: CASSKGRIYEQYF
CDR3nt: TGTGCCAGCAGCAAGGGGCGCATATACGAGCAGTACTTC

j_gene: TRBJ2-3
d_gene: .
abundance: once
v_gene: TRBV5-1
CDR3aa: CASSPRDGTSTDTQYF
CDR3nt: TGCGCCAGCAGCCCTCGGGACGGGACTAGCACAGATACGCAGTATTTT

j_gene: TRBJ2-3
d_gene: .
abundance: .
v_gene: TRBV10-3
CDR3aa: CAINQGVDSDTQYF
CDR3nt: TGTGCCATCAATCAGGGTGTTGATTCAGATACGCAGTATTTT

j_gene: TRBJ1-5
d_gene: .
abundance: .
v_gene: TRBV29-1
CDR3aa: CSVEGERNQPQHF
CDR3nt: TGCAGCGTTGAGGGGGAACGCAATCAGCCCCAGCATTTT

j_gene: TRBJ1-5
d_gene: .
abundance: .
v_gene: TRBV4-1
CDR3aa: CASSLWGNQPQHF
CDR3nt: TGCGCCAGCAGCCTTTGGGGAAATCAGCCCCAGCATTTT

j_gene: TRBJ1-3
d_gene: .
abundance: .
v_gene: TRBV7-6
CDR3aa: CASSAGIFSGNTIYF
CDR3nt: TGTGCCAGCAGCGCGGGCATATTCTCTGGAAACACCATATATTTT

j_gene: TRBJ2-1
d_gene: TRBD1
abundance: .
v_gene: TRBV3-1/TRBV3-2
CDR3aa: CASSRGQGAYNEQFF
CDR3nt: TGTGCCAGCAGCCGCGGACAGGGGGCTTACAATGAGCAGTTCTTC

j_gene: TRBJ2-7
d_gene: .
abundance: once
v_gene: TRBV10-3
CDR3aa: CAISEDGVVVEQYF
CDR3nt: TGTGCCATCAGTGAGGACGGGGTGGTCGTCGAGCAGTACTTC

j_gene: TRBJ1-2
d_gene: .
abundance: few
v_gene: TRBV2
CDR3aa: CASMKDYGYTF
CDR3nt: TGTGCCAGCATGAAGGACTATGGCTACACCTTC

j_gene: TRBJ2-7
d_gene: .
abundance: .
v_gene: TRBV9
CDR3aa: CASSVGGLAREQYF
CDR3nt: TGTGCCAGCAGCGTAGGGGGCCTAGCGCGCGAGCAGTACTTC

j_gene: TRBJ2-2
d_gene: .
abundance: .
v_gene: TRBV6-5
CDR3aa: CASSRNTGELFF
CDR3nt: TGTGCCAGCAGTAGGAACACCGGGGAGCTGTTTTTT

j_gene: TRBJ2-1
d_gene: .
abundance: .
v_gene: TRBV4-1
CDR3aa: CASSRIGLAGQEVKYNEQFF
CDR3nt: TGCGCCAGCAGTCGGATTGGGCTAGCGGGACAGGAGGTGAAATACAATGAGCAGTTCTTC

j_gene: TRBJ1-3
d_gene: .
abundance: .
v_gene: TRBV7-2
CDR3aa: CASSLGQTGNTIYF
CDR3nt: TGTGCCAGCAGCTTAGGCCAAACTGGAAACACCATATATTTT

j_gene: TRBJ1-3
d_gene: .
abundance: .
v_gene: TRBV7-2
CDR3aa: CASSASVQDTIYF
CDR3nt: TGTGCCAGCAGCGCTAGCGTACAGGACACCATATATTTT

j_gene: TRBJ1-4
d_gene: .
abundance: .
v_gene: TRBV18
CDR3aa: CASSPRVVTAGEKLFF
CDR3nt: TGTGCCAGCTCACCAAGGGTCGTTACGGCCGGAGAGAAACTGTTTTTT

j_gene: TRBJ2-2
d_gene: TRBD1
abundance: .
v_gene: TRBV27
CDR3aa: CASSLQGAGTGELFF
CDR3nt: TGTGCCAGCAGTTTACAGGGGGCGGGCACCGGGGAGCTGTTTTTT

j_gene: TRBJ1-2
d_gene: .
abundance: .
v_gene: TRBV2
CDR3aa: CASSVRVSFHGYTF
CDR3nt: TGTGCCAGCAGTGTGAGGGTATCGTTCCATGGCTACACCTTC

j_gene: TRBJ2-1
d_gene: TRBD1
abundance: .
v_gene: TRBV19
CDR3aa: CASSASRGPNEQFF
CDR3nt: TGTGCCAGTAGTGCCTCCAGGGGGCCCAATGAGCAGTTCTTC

j_gene: TRBJ2-5
d_gene: TRBD1
abundance: .
v_gene: TRBV28
CDR3aa: CASSASFGQGVETQYF
CDR3nt: TGTGCCAGCAGCGCCAGTTTTGGTCAGGGGGTAGAGACCCAGTACTTC

j_gene: TRBJ2-1
d_gene: TRBD2
abundance: once
v_gene: TRBV5-1
CDR3aa: CASSFGLAGVDEQFF
CDR3nt: TGCGCCAGCAGCTTCGGACTAGCGGGAGTGGATGAGCAGTTCTTC

j_gene: TRBJ2-1
d_gene: TRBD2
abundance: .
v_gene: TRBV29-1
CDR3aa: CSAKTGLADNEQFF
CDR3nt: TGCAGCGCGAAAACGGGACTAGCGGACAATGAGCAGTTCTTC

j_gene: TRBJ2-2
d_gene: TRBD2
abundance: .
v_gene: TRBV3-1/TRBV3-2
CDR3aa: CASRKGLAGTGELFF
CDR3nt: TGTGCCAGCAGGAAGGGACTAGCGGGAACCGGGGAGCTGTTTTTT

j_gene: TRBJ2-7
d_gene: .
abundance: .
v_gene: TRBV4-2
CDR3aa: CASSQDGERALVQYF
CDR3nt: TGTGCCAGCAGCCAAGATGGGGAGAGGGCGTTGGTGCAGTACTTC